This T cell receptor (beta chain) was profiled in a study of low-dose radiotherapy and immunotherapy resistance in tumors (dated by TCRdb to between 2021 and 2022). Looking at the study overall: Cohort 1 received 0.5 Gy per fraction every 2 weeks, with a prescribed total PTV dose of 6.5 Gy. For Cohort 2, the dose was 1 Gy per fraction given every two weeks, adding up to 13 Gy in total across 26 weeks. Nivolumab and ipilimumab were both given intravenously, with nivolumab at a 240 mg flat dose every two weeks and ipilimumab at 1 mg/kg every six weeks. Every two weeks, patients got intravenous cyclophosphamide at 200 mg/m2, given one day ahead of each radiation and immunotherapy administration. Starting on cycle 1 day 1, patients took 300 mg of aspirin by mouth once daily for four cycles. Randomization of trial participants into treatment groups was not performed. Eight patients were included in the translational analysis: three from the first dose cohort and the first five from the second dose cohort.

Superscript III and a set of TRAV- and TRBV-specific primers were used to synthesize first-strand cDNA, so that both TCRalpha and TCRbeta chains were covered. An approximately 20-cycle PCR with Phusion amplified the TCRs, pairing a constant-region primer with the adapter that was attached to the V primers. Amplification of the isolated mRNA was done with the MessageAmp II aRNA Amplification Kit, which involved an approximately 15-hour in vitro transcription at 37 degrees C. The Dynabeads mRNA DIRECT Purification Kit was used to isolate mRNA for TCR sequencing. Indexed Illumina adapters were added in a second Phusion PCR of about 26 cycles, and the PCR products were purified with AMPure XP beads. TCRalpha and TCRbeta libraries were deep-sequenced on an Illumina MiniSeq instrument. As for how the authors treated the data: Using custom Perl scripts, TCR sequences that encoded the same protein were pooled, out-of-frame sequences were dropped, and the abundance of each clonotype was calculated. The analysis excluded TCR sequences that were supported by just one read. Among the metrics used to describe the repertoires were Shannon entropy, Gini index, clonality, richness, and the frequency of TCRs shared between repertoires. TCRdb passed the public sequencing reads through fastp at Q25 and MiXCR, retaining productive beta sequences. One record per CDR3 amino acid sequence lists the most common genes and DNA. What appears here as the V and J calls and clone size reflects TCRdb's work, not the paper's. In this sample the table shows tens of thousands of distinct CDR3 sequences, 9% to 9.5% of which occur a single time. Around 0.97% of the sample rests with the top ten.

This clonotype was observed many times. No antigen is known for it. No base-level quality is on record; no much larger clone is a single base apart. The V end loses 6 bases and the J end loses 7 bases, and a stretch of 19 bases separates them. The germline V gene (reference sequence) yields DFQATT for CDR1 and SNEGSKA for CDR2. The CDR3 sequence holds 13 residues, the cysteine and phenylalanine included. The retained sequence is limited to the CDR3, 39 bases, with the frame set at the first base. The time point label, as the study defines it: before trial treatment. Donors were enrolled in RACIN, a single-arm phase I dose-escalation trial in which nivolumab, ipilimumab, aspirin, low-dose cyclophosphamide and low-dose radiotherapy were combined. To be eligible, a patient needed to have an advanced solid tumor that was TIL-negative.

The chain links TRBV20-1 with TRBJ2-7, with TRBD1 as a weak D call on 5 bases. This TCR was recovered from a male donor with prostate cancer. Sequenced here: PBMCs, sampled before treatment. The bases read TGCAGTGCCCACCGATCGCAGGGTCAAGAGCAGTACTTC. Its amino acids are CSAHRSQGQEQYF.